These T cell receptor beta chains were read from a single sample in a study of regulatory T cells in long-lasting Graves disease. One entry per CDR3 protein results from TCRdb running MiXCR on the multiplex PCR reads. In the table there are under 500,000 distinct CDR3 sequences, 16% of which are singletons. The sample was also linked to a second study, of T cells in Graves' hyperthyroidism and ophthalmopathy.

The input for sequencing was peripheral blood mononuclear cells (PBMCs), taken at new diagnosis, from a patient treated with antithyroid drugs. The receptor source for this set is a woman younger than 45 with Graves disease. Both conserved end residues are trimmed from each CDR3.

CDR3 protein,J gene,V gene
ASSLLDGTDTQY,TRBJ2-3,TRBV28
SAAEGGEQY,TRBJ2-7,TRBV20-1
ASSLGGGQGHNQPQH,TRBJ1-5,TRBV7-2
ASSYHGYDTGELF,TRBJ2-2,TRBV12-3/TRBV12-4
ATSRGPQETQY,TRBJ2-5,TRBV15
ASADRSSYNEQF,TRBJ2-1,TRBV5-1
ASSFDPSADEQF,TRBJ2-1,TRBV5-1
ASSLRGSRRNTEAF,TRBJ1-1,TRBV27
ASSYTGLAGGTGELF,TRBJ2-2,TRBV6-5
ASSLVDPRVSPLH,TRBJ1-6,TRBV7-9
ASSSPGGRASTDTQY,TRBJ2-3,TRBV9
ASSLWSMASGRIEQF,TRBJ2-1,TRBV27
ASSLGQGGKTQY,TRBJ2-5,TRBV27
GSSLAQGIYGYT,TRBJ1-2,TRBV7-8
SGQGNTEAF,TRBJ1-1,TRBV29-1
ASLPGDRVVDNEQF,TRBJ2-1,TRBV2
ASSFNRGGYT,TRBJ1-2,TRBV5-5
SVPDREVREAF,TRBJ1-1,TRBV29-1
SAPYAGAYVSGELF,TRBJ2-2,TRBV20-1
ASSLMASAETQY,TRBJ2-5,TRBV7-2